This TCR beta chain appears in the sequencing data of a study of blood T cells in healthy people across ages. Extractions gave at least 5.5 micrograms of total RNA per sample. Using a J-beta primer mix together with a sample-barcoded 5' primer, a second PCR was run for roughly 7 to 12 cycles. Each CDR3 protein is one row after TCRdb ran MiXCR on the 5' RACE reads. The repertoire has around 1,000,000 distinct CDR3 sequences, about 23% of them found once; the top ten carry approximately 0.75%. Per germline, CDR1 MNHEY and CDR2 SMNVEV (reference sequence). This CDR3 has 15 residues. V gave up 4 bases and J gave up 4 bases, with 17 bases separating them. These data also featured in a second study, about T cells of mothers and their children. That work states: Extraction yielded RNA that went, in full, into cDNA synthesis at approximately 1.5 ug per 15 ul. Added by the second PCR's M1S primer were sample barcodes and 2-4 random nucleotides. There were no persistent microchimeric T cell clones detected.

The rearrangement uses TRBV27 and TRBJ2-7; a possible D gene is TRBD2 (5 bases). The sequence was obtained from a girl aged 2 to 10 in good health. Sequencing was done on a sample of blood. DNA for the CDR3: TGTGCCAGCAGTTCGGGGAAGAAGGGTCAGTACGAGCAGTACTTC. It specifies CASSSGKKGQYEQYF.